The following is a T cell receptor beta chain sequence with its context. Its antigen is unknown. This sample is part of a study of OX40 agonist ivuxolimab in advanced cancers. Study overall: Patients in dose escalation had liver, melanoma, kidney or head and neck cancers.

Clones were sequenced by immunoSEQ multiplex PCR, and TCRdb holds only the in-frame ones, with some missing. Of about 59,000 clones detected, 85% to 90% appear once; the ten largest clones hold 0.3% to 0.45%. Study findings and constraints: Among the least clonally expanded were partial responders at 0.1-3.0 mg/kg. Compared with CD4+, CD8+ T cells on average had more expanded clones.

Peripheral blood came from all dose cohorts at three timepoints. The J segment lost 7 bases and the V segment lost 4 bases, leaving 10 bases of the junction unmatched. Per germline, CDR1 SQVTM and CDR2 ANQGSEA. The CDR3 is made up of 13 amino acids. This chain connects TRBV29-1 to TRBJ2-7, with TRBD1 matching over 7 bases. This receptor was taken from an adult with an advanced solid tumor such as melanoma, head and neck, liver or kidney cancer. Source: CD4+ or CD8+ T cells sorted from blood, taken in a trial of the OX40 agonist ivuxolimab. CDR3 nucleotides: TGCAGCGTTGGGACAGGCCCGGTGAGGGAGCAGTACTTC. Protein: CSVGTGPVREQYF.